What follows are 21 T cell receptor beta chains derived from one specimen sequenced in a study of T-cell memory formation after mild COVID-19. MiXCR, applied by TCRdb to the 5' RACE reads, yields one record per CDR3 protein. Of roughly 110,000 distinct CDR3 sequences listed, 9.5% to 15% are singletons. What was sequenced was PBMCs or a T cell subset sorted from them (not recorded which). These receptor sequences come from an adult woman who had mild COVID-19 (a few samples of this study predate the infection). Cell type and time point are not known.

Turning to this clonotype: One junction end does not reproduce the germline sequence, and a read error may be involved. The rearrangement joins TRBV25-1 to TRBJ2-5, with D maybe TRBD2 (6 bases). The CDR3 runs 15 residues. In germline, CDR1 is MGHDK, CDR2 SYGVNS. CDR3 residues: CASSEFRDSVPSLHF. CDR3 nucleotides: TGTGCCAGCAGTGAATTTCGGGACTCCGTCCCGTCCTTGCACTTC.

This clonotype was counted between two and nine times. The junction does not match germline at one end; this may be a read error. This chain links TRBV27 with TRBJ2-1; possibly TRBD1 for D (6 bases). The germline CDR1 and CDR2 sequences are MNHEY and SMNVEV (reference sequence). This CDR3 region has 15 residues. CDR3 sequence reads: CASPPSEQGYNEQLF. CDR3 in DNA: TGTGCCAGCCCGCCTTCGGAACAGGGCTACAATGAGCAGTTATTC.

This clonotype was recorded at least ten times. This chain joins TRBV7-9 and TRBJ2-7, with 7 nucleotides matching TRBD1. Germline-derived CDR1 and CDR2 are SEHNR and FQNEAQ (reference sequence). The V segment lost 5 bases and the J segment 0 bases; nucleotides outside the gene matches: 10. This CDR3 is built from 16 residues. CDR3 sequence: CASSVTWDSNSYEQYF. CDR3 DNA sequence: TGTGCCAGCAGCGTTACTTGGGACAGTAACTCCTACGAGCAGTACTTC.

This clonotype was detected a few times. This chain links TRBV12-3 or TRBV12-4 with TRBJ2-5; maybe TRBD1 (6 bases). This CDR3 comprises 13 residues. Trimming stripped 6 bases from V and 7 bases from J, with 15 bases between. The CDR3 region has the DNA TGTGCCAGCAGCTCTGGGGGCGCGGGGACCCAGTACTTC. Encoded protein: CASSSGGAGTQYF.

This clonotype was counted a few times. This chain connects TRBV6-6 to TRBJ2-1, with D perhaps matching TRBD2 (6 bases). V was trimmed by 7 bases and J by 9 bases, leaving 16 bases between them. Germline CDR1 MNHNY, CDR2 SVGAGI (reference sequence). This CDR3 comprises 13 residues. CDR3 loop: CASTLRRVGEQFF. The CDR3 coding sequence is TGTGCCAGCACCCTAAGGAGGGTCGGTGAGCAGTTCTTC.

This clonotype was found a few times. The V call is TRBV13, the J call TRBJ2-1; D might be TRBD2 (5 bases). CDR3 size: 15 residues. The V and J ends lost 4 bases and 3 bases respectively, with 13 bases between them. CDR1 PRHDT and CDR2 FYEKMQ come from the germline V gene (reference sequence). CDR3 nucleotides: TGTGCCAGCAGCTCCCGGGATTTAGTCTACAATGAGCAGTTCTTC. Encoded protein: CASSSRDLVYNEQFF.

There are a few counts of this clonotype. The chain couples TRBV10-3 to TRBJ2-2; TRBD1 agrees at 8 bases. The CDR3 runs 19 residues. In germline, CDR1 is ENHRY, CDR2 SYGVKD. With 2 bases clipped from V and 4 bases from J, the junction kept 15 bases outside the gene matches. This CDR3 is CAISELSQGEDFSTGELFF. CDR3 nucleotides: TGTGCCATCAGTGAGCTCTCACAGGGGGAAGACTTTAGCACCGGGGAGCTGTTTTTT.

This clonotype was found many times. V usage is TRBV4-3 and J usage is TRBJ2-7, with 8 bases aligning to TRBD2. There are 16 residues in the CDR3. Looked up from germline, CDR1 is LGHNA and CDR2 is YSLEER. V dropped 2 bases and J dropped 4; count of bases not matched to a gene: 10. The CDR3, as DNA: TGCGCCAGCAGCCAATCCCTGGAGCGGGAGAGGTACGAGCAGTACTTC. Protein: CASSQSLERERYEQYF.

The rearrangement links TRBV11-2 to TRBJ2-7; the D call may be TRBD1 or TRBD2 (5 bases each). The CDR3 has 13 amino acids. Germline V gives CDR1 SGHAT, CDR2 FQNNGV. V was clipped by 5 bases and J by 3 bases, with 11 bases between them. Here the CDR3 reads CASSPGRFYEQYF. DNA for the CDR3: TGTGCCAGCAGCCCGGGACGGTTCTACGAGCAGTACTTC.

A few counts support this clonotype. V is TRBV27 and J is TRBJ1-6, with D tentatively TRBD1 (5 bases). CDR1 is MNHEY, CDR2 SMNVEV, per germline (reference sequence). The CDR3 is 15 residues long. The V end lost 5 bases, the J end lost 1 base, and 9 bases lay between the germline ends. The CDR3 sequence is CASSETESYNSPLHF. In DNA form, the CDR3 reads TGTGCCAGCAGTGAGACAGAGTCCTATAATTCACCCCTCCACTTT.

The chain joins TRBV24-1 to TRBJ1-2; unclear D gene. Trimming removed 4 bases from V and 8 bases from J, with 7 bases in between. Germline V lookup: CDR1 KGHDR, CDR2 SFDVKD. This CDR3 is 11 amino acids long. The CDR3 is CATSDPGGYTF. The DNA for the CDR3 is TGTGCCACCAGTGACCCCGGCGGCTACACCTTC.

This chain links TRBV5-1 with TRBJ2-1, with D perhaps TRBD2 (6 bases). Per the germline V gene, CDR1 is SGHRS and CDR2 is YFSETQ. V lost 0 bases and J lost 7, with 14 bases in between. This CDR3 has 15 residues. The CDR3: CASSLATGVGNEQFF. In DNA form, the CDR3 reads TGCGCCAGCAGCTTGGCAACGGGAGTCGGGAATGAGCAGTTCTTC.

Only a few counts were recorded for this clonotype. This sequence joins TRBV7-6 and TRBJ2-7; 9 positions agree with TRBD1. The ends lost 0 bases at V and 4 bases at J; junction bases unmatched: 7. Per the germline V gene, CDR1 is SGHVS and CDR2 is FNYEAQ. The length of the CDR3 is 16 residues. This chain's CDR3 is CASSLAGTGYMYEQYF. As DNA, the CDR3 is TGTGCCAGCAGCTTAGCCGGGACAGGGTATATGTACGAGCAGTACTTC. Together with reference TRBV7-6 and TRBJ2-7, the CDR3 gives the full variable domain: GAGVSQSPRYKVTKRGQDVALRCDPISGHVSLYWYRQALGQGPEFLTYFNYEAQQDKSGLPNDRFSAERPEGSISTLTIQRTEQRDSAMYRCASSLAGTGYMYEQYFGPGTRLTVT.

J is TRBJ2-1 and V is TRBV12-3 or TRBV12-4; tentatively, D is TRBD2 (6 bases). V was shortened by 4 bases and J by 4 bases, with 29 bases between the two germline ends. CDR3 length: 20 residues. CDR3 DNA: TGTGCCAGCAGTTCGAACCCTCTCCCCCTAGCGCCGGATTTTTACAATGAGCAGTTCTTC. Its protein is CASSSNPLPLAPDFYNEQFF.

This clonotype was counted between two and nine times. This chain links TRBV6-1 with TRBJ2-1; no clear D. This CDR3 has 13 amino acids. The germline V gene encodes CDR1 MNHNS and CDR2 SASEGT. Trimming took 10 bases from V and 2 from J, leaving 12 bases between them. CDR3 sequence: CATSIATYNEQFF. For the CDR3, the DNA is TGTGCCACCTCGATCGCTACCTACAATGAGCAGTTCTTC.

This clonotype was counted only a few times. The chain employs TRBV4-1 and TRBJ2-7; D unresolved. Trimming shortened V by 0 bases and J by 10 bases, and 13 bases separated the two germline ends. Germline CDR1 is MGHRA and CDR2 is YSYEKL. The CDR3 totals 13 residues. Here the CDR3 DNA reads TGCGCCAGCAGCCAAGAAGGGCTAAACAACCAGTACTTC. It translates to CASSQEGLNNQYF.

This clonotype was counted between two and nine times. The rearrangement uses TRBV11-2 and TRBJ2-3, with no clear D. This CDR3 region has 15 residues. V lost 2 bases, J lost 2 bases, and 11 bases lay in between. CDR1 is SGHAT and CDR2 is FQNNGV in the germline V gene. CDR3 residues: CASSLTTYHTDTQYF. DNA of the CDR3: TGTGCCAGCAGCTTAACGACCTACCACACAGATACGCAGTATTTT. The full variable domain, with the rest looked up from reference TRBV11-2 and TRBJ2-3, is EAGVAQSPRYKIIEKRQSVAFWCNPISGHATLYWYQQILGQGPKLLIQFQNNGVVDDSQLPKDRFSAERLKGVDSTLKIQPAKLEDSAVYLCASSLTTYHTDTQYFGPGTRLTVL.

This clonotype was seen a handful of times. This chain uses TRBV29-1 with TRBJ1-2, with D unclear. CDR1 SQVTM and CDR2 ANQGSEA come from the germline V gene. V was clipped by 5 bases and J by 2 bases, with 6 bases between them. This CDR3 has 11 residues. DNA of the CDR3: TGCAGCGTTCGATCGAACTATGGCTACACCTTC. Translating it yields CSVRSNYGYTF. Combining the CDR3 with reference TRBV29-1 and TRBJ1-2 gives the whole variable domain SAVISQKPSRDICQRGTSLTIQCQVDSQVTMMFWYRQQPGQSLTLIATANQGSEATYESGFVIDKFPISRPNLTFSTLTVSNMSPEDSSIYLCSVRSNYGYTFGSGTRLTVV.

V gene TRBV27 combines with J gene TRBJ1-4; possibly TRBD1 for D (5 bases). The CDR3 totals 16 residues. Germline V gene lookup returns CDR1 MNHEY and CDR2 SMNVEV (reference sequence). Trimming stripped 0 bases from V and 5 bases from J, with 13 bases between. The CDR3 DNA follows: TGTGCCAGCAGTTTATCGCGGGGGTTAGGAAATGAAAAACTGTTTTTT. This gives the protein CASSLSRGLGNEKLFF.

The chain uses TRBV6-5 and TRBJ1-1, with 10 bases aligning to TRBD1. Per the germline V gene, CDR1 is MNHEY and CDR2 is SVGAGI. V trimming: 5 bases; J trimming: 4 bases; junction bases outside the gene matches: 10. This CDR3 contains 16 residues. The CDR3 here is CASSPTPDRGGTEAFF. The CDR3 bases are TGTGCCAGCAGTCCGACCCCGGACAGGGGGGGCACTGAAGCTTTCTTT.

A few counts support this clonotype. The rearrangement links TRBV24-1 to TRBJ1-1; 10 nucleotides match TRBD1. There are 14 residues in the CDR3. Unmatched junction bases numbered 5, after V lost 4 bases and J lost 7 bases. CDR1 and CDR2 from the germline V gene are KGHDR and SFDVKD. The CDR3 reads CATSDRTGGDEAFF. The CDR3 nucleotides read TGTGCCACCAGTGACCGGACAGGGGGAGATGAAGCTTTCTTT.